The source of this TCR beta chain is a study of graft-versus-host responses after intestinal transplantation. Repertoires were generated with immunoSEQ multiplex PCR, while TCRdb's copy carries only in-frame clones and drops some. This sample yields 85,000 to 100,000 clones, of which around 90% are seen a single time; over 0.15% belongs to the top ten. Notes on this clone: Its antigen is not known.

V lost 2 bases to trimming and J lost 7 bases; unmatched junction nucleotides: 12. The CDR3 is 16 amino acids. Germline V gene sequence: CDR1 MNHEY, CDR2 SMNVEV (reference sequence). This TCR was sampled from a human donor who received an intestinal transplant. The sample consisted of unstimulated CD4+ T cells sorted from spleen or lymph node cells, taken before intestinal transplant. The chain is built from TRBV27 and TRBJ2-7; TRBD2 matches 9 bases. CDR3 residues: CASSLNAGGFGVEQYF. The DNA for the CDR3 is TGTGCCAGCAGTTTAAACGCGGGAGGGTTCGGGGTGGAGCAGTACTTC.